The sequence of this TCR beta chain was determined in a study of T cell repertoires in cytomegalovirus infection. TCRdb re-analysed the reads in MiXCR, keeping a single row per CDR3 protein. Of tens of thousands of distinct CDR3 sequences in the sample, roughly 18% are singletons; the top ten hold around half. This clonotype was seen once. Its antigen is not known. The junction differs from germline at one of its ends, possibly a read error. Looked up from germline, CDR1 is SGHVS and CDR2 is FQNEAQ. The CDR3 totals 14 residues. This chain connects TRBV7-8 to TRBJ2-7; 8 bases are a match to TRBD2. The source is a human donor in good health (CMV status not recorded). Some clones in this sample may be carry-over from other donors' samples. The sequencing here drew on CD8+ T cells from cultured PBMCs, taken from culture after CMV antigen stimulation. The CDR3 DNA reads TGTGCCAGCAGCTTAGGCGGGGGGACCTACGAGCGGTACTTC. It yields the protein CASSLGGGTYERYF. Full variable domain (outside the CDR3, taken from reference TRBV7-8 and TRBJ2-7): GAGVSQSPRYKVAKRGQDVALRCDPISGHVSLFWYQQALGQGPEFLTYFQNEAQLDKSGLPSDRFFAERPEGSVSTLKIQRTQQEDSAVYLCASSLGGGTYERYFGPGTRLTVT.